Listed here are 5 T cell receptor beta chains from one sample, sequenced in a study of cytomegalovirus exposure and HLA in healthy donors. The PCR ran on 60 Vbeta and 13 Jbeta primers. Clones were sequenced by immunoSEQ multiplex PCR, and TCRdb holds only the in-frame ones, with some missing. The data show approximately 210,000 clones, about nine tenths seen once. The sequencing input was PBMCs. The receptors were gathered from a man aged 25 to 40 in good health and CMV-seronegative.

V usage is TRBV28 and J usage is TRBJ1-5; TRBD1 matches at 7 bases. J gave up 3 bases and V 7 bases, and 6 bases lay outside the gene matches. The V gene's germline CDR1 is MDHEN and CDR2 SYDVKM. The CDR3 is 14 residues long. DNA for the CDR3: TGTGCCAGCAACCCGGACAGGATCAATCAGCCCCAGCATTTT. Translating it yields CASNPDRINQPQHF.

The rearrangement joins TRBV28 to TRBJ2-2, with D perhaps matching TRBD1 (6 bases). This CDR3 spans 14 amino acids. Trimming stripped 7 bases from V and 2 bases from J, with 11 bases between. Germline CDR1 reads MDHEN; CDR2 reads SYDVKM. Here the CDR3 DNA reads TGTGCCAGCATCCCGGACAGAAACACCGGGGAGCTGTTTTTT. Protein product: CASIPDRNTGELFF.

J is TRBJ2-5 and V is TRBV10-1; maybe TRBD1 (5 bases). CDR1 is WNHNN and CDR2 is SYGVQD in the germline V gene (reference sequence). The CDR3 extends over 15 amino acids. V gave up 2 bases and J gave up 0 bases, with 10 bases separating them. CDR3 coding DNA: TGCGCCAGCAGTGAGGGACAATCGTACCAAGAGACCCAGTACTTC. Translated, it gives CASSEGQSYQETQYF.

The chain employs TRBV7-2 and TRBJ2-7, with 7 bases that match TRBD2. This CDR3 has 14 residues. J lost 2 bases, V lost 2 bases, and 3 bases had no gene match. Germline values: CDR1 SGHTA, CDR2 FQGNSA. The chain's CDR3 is CASSLTAGTYEQYF. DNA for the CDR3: TGTGCCAGCAGCTTAACAGCGGGGACCTACGAGCAGTACTTC.

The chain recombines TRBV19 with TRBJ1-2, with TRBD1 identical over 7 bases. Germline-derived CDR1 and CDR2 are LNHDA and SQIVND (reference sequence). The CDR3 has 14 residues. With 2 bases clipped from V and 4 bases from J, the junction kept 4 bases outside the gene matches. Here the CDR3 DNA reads TGTGCCAGTAGTATAAACAGGGGAACCTATGGCTACACCTTC. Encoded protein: CASSINRGTYGYTF.